The clone carrying this T cell receptor (beta chain) was found a few times. Its specificity is unknown. Expressed TCRB transcripts were sequenced after all isolated RNA was converted to cDNA. Sequencing used immunoSEQ multiplex PCR; TCRdb keeps in-frame clones, though not all of them. Counted here are some 400,000 clones, less than 15% occurring once; the ten biggest clones make up 0.019%. The CDR3 is made up of 15 amino acids. The germline V gene has CDR1 SGHNT and CDR2 YYREEE (reference sequence). Deletions cut 3 bases from V and 7 bases from J, with 17 bases between. CD4+ naive, central memory, regulatory and stem cell-like memory subsets were isolated by sorting on CD45RO/CCR7/CD25/CD127/CD95/CD27. These data are taken from a study of beta chain features in type 1 diabetes. Study observations and caveats: VDJ junctions in type 1 diabetes patients carried more deletions and fewer insertions. Within patients, naive, central memory and Treg TCRB repertoires seemed more similar than within healthy donors.

This receptor was identified in a woman between 18 and 30 years old in good health. This sequence joins TRBV5-4 and TRBJ2-4, with TRBD2 as a possible D gene (6 bases). What was sequenced was naive CD4+ T cells from blood. CDR3 residues: CASSWDSRVGNIQYF. CDR3 nucleotide sequence: TGTGCCAGCAGCTGGGACTCCCGGGTCGGGAACATTCAGTACTTC. Together with reference TRBV5-4 and TRBJ2-4, the CDR3 gives the full variable domain: ETGVTQSPTHLIKTRGQQVTLRCSSQSGHNTVSWYQQALGQGPQFIFQYYREEENGRGNFPPRFSGLQFPNYSSELNVNALELDDSALYLCASSWDSRVGNIQYFGAGTRLSVL.